Below, 9 T cell receptor beta chains from the same sample are listed, as sequenced in a study of T cell changes during pregnancy in multiple sclerosis (dated by TCRdb to the late 2010s). Library method: the immunoSEQ multiplex PCR assay. In its TCRdb copy, this immuneACCESS table keeps in-frame sequences only and misses some clones. Where compared with another copy, unresolved V genes explain less than half of these, and the others have no known cause. The sample table holds about 13,000 clones, of which around nine tenths were seen once. 8.7% of the sample goes to the ten largest clones. The material was CD8+ T cells from peripheral blood mononuclear cells, obtained in the first trimester of pregnancy. These receptor sequences come from a female donor with multiple sclerosis, enrolled in a pregnancy study.

The chain has TRBV27 and TRBJ1-1; D perhaps matches TRBD1 (5 bases). Trimming removed 5 bases at V and 1 base at J, with 14 bases between. The CDR3 has 15 residues. Germline V gene sequence: CDR1 MNHEY, CDR2 SMNVEV (reference sequence). The CDR3 sequence: CASSPIGAPNTEAFF. The CDR3 region has the DNA TGTGCCAGCAGTCCCATAGGGGCACCGAACACTGAAGCTTTCTTT.

The V call is TRBV27, the J call TRBJ2-7; TRBD1 is a possible D gene (6 bases). V lost 3 bases, J lost 5 bases, and 17 bases lay in between. The CDR3 has 15 amino acids. The V gene's germline CDR1 is MNHEY and CDR2 SMNVEV (reference sequence). The CDR3 coding sequence is TGTGCCAGCAGTTTTGGGAAACAGGGTAGGAACGAGCAGTACTTC. It encodes CASSFGKQGRNEQYF.

This clone was detected a few times. The chain recombines TRBV6-5 with TRBJ1-1; no definite D call. With 0 bases removed from V and 5 bases from J, the gap between germline ends came to 7 bases. In germline, CDR1 is MNHEY, CDR2 SVGAGI. This CDR3 region has 13 residues. The CDR3 region is CASSYSPVTEAFF. The CDR3 region has the DNA TGTGCCAGCAGTTACTCGCCAGTGACTGAAGCTTTCTTT.

The chain couples TRBV7-9 to TRBJ2-1; 11 bases map to TRBD2. Germline lookup yields CDR1 SEHNR and CDR2 FQNEAQ (reference sequence). Trimming took 3 bases from V and 10 from J; bases not matched to a gene: 14. CDR3 length: 17 amino acids. CDR3 protein: CASSFPLAGASGGEQFF. CDR3 DNA sequence: TGTGCCAGCAGCTTCCCACTAGCGGGGGCGTCGGGGGGGGAGCAGTTCTTC.

This clone was recorded once. This chain connects TRBV27 to TRBJ1-2; D perhaps matches TRBD1 (6 bases). Germline V gives CDR1 MNHEY, CDR2 SMNVEV (reference sequence). V was pared by 1 base and J by 3 bases, with 21 bases between. This CDR3 contains 18 residues. CDR3 nucleotides: TGTGCCAGCAGTTTATATCAGGGGCCAAGATCTCTAGACTATGGCTACACCTTC. It encodes CASSLYQGPRSLDYGYTF.

The chain has TRBV13 and TRBJ1-2; unclear D gene. The CDR3 totals 15 residues. V dropped 6 bases and J dropped 3 bases, with 17 bases sitting between them. Germline V lookup: CDR1 PRHDT, CDR2 FYEKMQ (reference sequence). The CDR3 loop is CASRVWEESDYGYTF. The CDR3 nucleotides read TGTGCCAGCAGGGTTTGGGAGGAGTCAGACTATGGCTACACCTTC.

This chain joins TRBV27 and TRBJ1-2, with D possibly being TRBD1 (5 bases). V was cut by 6 bases and J by 8 bases, with 22 bases left in between. Germline CDR1 MNHEY, CDR2 SMNVEV (reference sequence). The CDR3 sequence is 15 residues long. CDR3 nucleotides: TGTGCCAGCAGGGAGGGACCTACTTTCCTTGCGGGCTACACCTTC. Translation: CASREGPTFLAGYTF.

The rearrangement joins TRBV2 to TRBJ1-2, with a possible D match to TRBD1 (5 bases). V lost 6 bases and J lost 13, with 15 bases in between. The CDR3 contains 11 residues. Germline-derived CDR1 and CDR2 are SNHLY and FYNNEI. CDR3 in DNA: TGTGCCAGCAGGGGGGGGTGGTATGTCACCTTC. Its protein is CASRGGWYVTF.

This clone showed up just a few times. The V and J genes are TRBV19 and TRBJ1-5; 8 nucleotides agree with TRBD1. This CDR3 has 14 residues. CDR1 and CDR2 (germline): LNHDA, SQIVND (reference sequence). After removal of 8 bases from V and 2 bases from J, the junction contained 5 bases not matched to a gene. The CDR3 here is CASWATGGNQPQHF. The CDR3 DNA is TGTGCCAGTTGGGCGACAGGGGGCAATCAGCCCCAGCATTTT.